This T cell receptor (beta chain) was retrieved from a study of control samples from healthy donors and cancer patients. TCRdb's table, derived via immunoSEQ multiplex PCR, lists solely in-frame clones and lacks some. The sample carries under 80,000 clones, about 95% recorded once. Trimming left V 1 base short and J 0 bases short, with 7 bases between. The CDR3 runs 16 residues. The V gene's germline CDR1 is MGHRA and CDR2 YSYEKL. This clone has a single count. The sequenced sample consisted of blood. The V call is TRBV4-1, the J call TRBJ2-6; the D is unclear. The sequence derives from a woman aged 25 to 45 in good health. The CDR3 reads CASSQVLYSGANVLTF. The CDR3 DNA reads as TGCGCCAGCAGCCAAGTTCTGTACTCTGGGGCCAACGTCCTGACTTTC.